The rows below give T cell receptor beta chains drawn from one sample of a study of T cells after yellow fever vaccination. TCRdb reprocessed the 5' RACE reads with MiXCR, giving one entry per CDR3 protein. The table lists about 550,000 distinct CDR3 sequences, over 15% of them singletons. Specimen: PBMCs, collected 15 days after the yellow fever booster vaccination. These receptors originate from a man aged 25-45 years who received the YFV17D yellow fever vaccine. Both conserved end residues are part of each CDR3. A D gene is named only where the DNA matches it firmly. Some rows mark clone size as missing; the rest say once, few, many or name a class of expanded clone.

cdr3_nt: TGTGCCAGCAGTTCCCCGGACGGGGTAGCCAAAAACATTCAGTACTTC
cdr3_aa: CASSSPDGVAKNIQYF
clone_size: many
v_call: TRBV6-5
j_call: TRBJ2-4
d_call: NA

cdr3_nt: TGTGCCAGCTCACCGGCTGGGCAGGTCAGTTTCGGCGAGCAGTACTTC
cdr3_aa: CASSPAGQVSFGEQYF
clone_size: NA
v_call: TRBV18
j_call: TRBJ2-7
d_call: NA

cdr3_nt: TGCAGCGTAGGTGCCCTGAACACTGAAGCTTTCTTT
cdr3_aa: CSVGALNTEAFF
clone_size: few
v_call: TRBV29-1
j_call: TRBJ1-1
d_call: NA

cdr3_nt: TGTGCCACCAGTGTAAAGACCGGGGAGCTGTTTTTT
cdr3_aa: CATSVKTGELFF
clone_size: few
v_call: TRBV24-1
j_call: TRBJ2-2
d_call: NA

cdr3_nt: TGTGCCAGCAGCTTAGTGGCAGGGGGCGTCTATGGCTACACCTTC
cdr3_aa: CASSLVAGGVYGYTF
clone_size: NA
v_call: TRBV7-2
j_call: TRBJ1-2
d_call: TRBD1

cdr3_nt: TGTGCCAGCAGAGGACAGGGGGCCAACGTCCTGACTTTC
cdr3_aa: CASRGQGANVLTF
clone_size: NA
v_call: TRBV6-1
j_call: TRBJ2-6
d_call: NA

cdr3_nt: TGTGCCAGCAGCTTAGAAGTCCAGCAAACTAGCACAGATACGCAGTATTTT
cdr3_aa: CASSLEVQQTSTDTQYF
clone_size: few
v_call: TRBV7-6
j_call: TRBJ2-3
d_call: NA

cdr3_nt: TGTGCCAGCAGTCGGGACCCGCCCACCGGGGAGCTGTTTTTT
cdr3_aa: CASSRDPPTGELFF
clone_size: NA
v_call: TRBV12-3/TRBV12-4
j_call: TRBJ2-2
d_call: NA

cdr3_nt: TGTGCCTGGTCGGGCCCGGTAGAGCAGTTCTTC
cdr3_aa: CAWSGPVEQFF
clone_size: NA
v_call: TRBV30
j_call: TRBJ2-1
d_call: NA

cdr3_nt: TGTGCCAGCAGCGACAGGGGGTGGACCGGGGAGCTGTTTTTT
cdr3_aa: CASSDRGWTGELFF
clone_size: few
v_call: TRBV9
j_call: TRBJ2-2
d_call: TRBD1

cdr3_nt: TGCGCCAGCCGCAGGGACAGGGTAAAGACCGGGGAGCTGTTTTTT
cdr3_aa: CASRRDRVKTGELFF
clone_size: few
v_call: TRBV4-3
j_call: TRBJ2-2
d_call: TRBD1

cdr3_nt: TGCAGTGCTAGTAACCTAGGCAGCTCCTACAATGAGCAGTTCTTC
cdr3_aa: CSASNLGSSYNEQFF
clone_size: NA
v_call: TRBV20-1
j_call: TRBJ2-1
d_call: NA

cdr3_nt: TGTGCCAGCAGTTCCGGCCTGACAGTGCTCTACGAGCAGTACTTC
cdr3_aa: CASSSGLTVLYEQYF
clone_size: few
v_call: TRBV6-2/TRBV6-3
j_call: TRBJ2-7
d_call: NA

cdr3_nt: TGCAGTGCGAAGCGGGAGATGACTTTCAATGAGCAGTTCTTC
cdr3_aa: CSAKREMTFNEQFF
clone_size: few
v_call: TRBV20-1
j_call: TRBJ2-1
d_call: TRBD2

cdr3_nt: TGTGCCAGCGCCCAGGGAAGGTTCGGGGATACGCAGTATTTT
cdr3_aa: CASAQGRFGDTQYF
clone_size: few
v_call: TRBV6-5
j_call: TRBJ2-3
d_call: NA

cdr3_nt: TGCGCCAGCAGCCAAGATCTTCCGGGAGGGAGCTCCTACAATGAGCAGTTCTTC
cdr3_aa: CASSQDLPGGSSYNEQFF
clone_size: few
v_call: TRBV4-3
j_call: TRBJ2-1
d_call: TRBD2

cdr3_nt: TGTGCCAGCAAGGACTCTGGGGCCAACGTCCTGACTTTC
cdr3_aa: CASKDSGANVLTF
clone_size: NA
v_call: TRBV7-2
j_call: TRBJ2-6
d_call: NA

cdr3_nt: TGTGCCAGTAGGGACCTTGCGGGAGGGAATGAGCAGTTCTTC
cdr3_aa: CASRDLAGGNEQFF
clone_size: few
v_call: TRBV19
j_call: TRBJ2-1
d_call: TRBD2

cdr3_nt: TGTGCCAGCAGCCAGGGGTACACTGAAGCTTTCTTT
cdr3_aa: CASSQGYTEAFF
clone_size: many
v_call: TRBV7-9
j_call: TRBJ1-1
d_call: NA

cdr3_nt: TGCAGTGCTAGAGGACTAGCGGTTAGCACAGATACGCAGTATTTT
cdr3_aa: CSARGLAVSTDTQYF
clone_size: NA
v_call: TRBV20-1
j_call: TRBJ2-3
d_call: TRBD2

cdr3_nt: TGTGCCAGCTCACCCGACTCATTCTCCTACGAGCAGTACTTC
cdr3_aa: CASSPDSFSYEQYF
clone_size: NA
v_call: TRBV18
j_call: TRBJ2-7
d_call: NA

cdr3_nt: TGTGCAGTCCTCGCGGAGGGGACCTACGAGCAGTACTTC
cdr3_aa: CAVLAEGTYEQYF
clone_size: NA
v_call: TRBV7-9
j_call: TRBJ2-7
d_call: NA